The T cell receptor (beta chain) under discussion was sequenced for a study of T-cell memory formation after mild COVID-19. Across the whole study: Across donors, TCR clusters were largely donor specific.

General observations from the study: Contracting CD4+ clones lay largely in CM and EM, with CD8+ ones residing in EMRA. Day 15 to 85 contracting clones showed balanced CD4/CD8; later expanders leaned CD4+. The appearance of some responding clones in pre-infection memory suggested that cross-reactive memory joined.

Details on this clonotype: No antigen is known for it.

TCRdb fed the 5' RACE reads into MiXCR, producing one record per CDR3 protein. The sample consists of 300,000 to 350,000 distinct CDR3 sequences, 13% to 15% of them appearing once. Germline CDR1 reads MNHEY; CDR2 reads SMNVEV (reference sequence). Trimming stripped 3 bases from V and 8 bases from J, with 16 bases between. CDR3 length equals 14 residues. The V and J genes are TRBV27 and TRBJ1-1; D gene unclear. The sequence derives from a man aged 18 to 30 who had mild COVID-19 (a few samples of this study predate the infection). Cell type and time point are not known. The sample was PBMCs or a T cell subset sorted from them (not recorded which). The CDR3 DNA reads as TGTGCCAGCAGTTTTACGGGCGGCTCGGGGGAAGCTTTCTTT. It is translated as CASSFTGGSGEAFF.